These T cell receptor beta chains were read from a single sample in a study of follicular helper T cells after annual influenza vaccination. Measured with immunoSEQ multiplex PCR; TCRdb has only the in-frame clones, and not every one. Found here are 12,000 or so clones, 60% to 80% of them singletons; the top ten hold about 3.7%. The specimen comprised CXCR5+ CD38- circulating T follicular helper cells from blood, sampled on the day of influenza vaccination. The receptors stem from an adult who received the influenza vaccine. CDR3s include the opening cysteine and the closing phenylalanine or tryptophan. D genes are given only for firm matches. Expanded clones are given a class, and other clones once, few, many or no size at all.

V,size,D,J,CDR3,DNA
TRBV19,NA,TRBD1,TRBJ2-5,CATSRTGGLKGLGTQYF,TGTGCCACCAGCCGGACAGGAGGTTTGAAGGGGTTAGGGACCCAGTACTTC
TRBV28,NA,NA,TRBJ1-2,CASSLWDYGYTF,TGTGCCAGCAGTTTATGGGACTATGGCTACACCTTC
TRBV5-1,NA,NA,TRBJ2-1,CASSLDPGQNYNEQFF,TGCGCCAGCAGCTTGGACCCGGGACAAAACTACAATGAGCAGTTCTTC
TRBV18,NA,TRBD2,TRBJ2-1,CASSPGGPYNEQFF,TGTGCCAGCTCCCCGGGGGGGCCATACAATGAGCAGTTCTTC
TRBV5-6,NA,NA,TRBJ1-4,CASSLVYGDEKLFF,TGTGCCAGCAGCTTGGTTTATGGGGATGAAAAACTGTTTTTT
TRBV4-1,NA,TRBD1,TRBJ1-4,CASSQKLTGDEKLFF,TGCGCCAGCAGCCAAAAACTGACAGGGGATGAAAAACTGTTTTTT
TRBV18,NA,TRBD1,TRBJ2-7,CASSPPAGTVSYEQYF,TGTGCCAGCTCACCACCGGCCGGGACAGTCTCCTACGAGCAGTACTTC
TRBV6-1,NA,NA,TRBJ2-1,CASRTNRVPYNEQFF,TGTGCCAGCAGAACGAACAGGGTCCCCTACAATGAGCAGTTCTTC
TRBV4-3,NA,NA,TRBJ2-7,CASSQDLGGGSPYEQYF,TGCGCCAGCAGCCAAGATCTAGGGGGAGGGTCACCCTACGAGCAGTACTTC
TRBV18,NA,NA,TRBJ2-1,CASSPGVNEQFF,TGTGCCAGCTCACCCGGGGTCAATGAGCAGTTCTTC
TRBV28,NA,TRBD2,TRBJ2-3,CASSPGTSGALRTQYF,TGTGCCAGCAGTCCCGGGACTAGCGGGGCCCTTCGTACGCAGTATTTT
TRBV28,NA,NA,TRBJ2-5,CASSLYQTGTQYF,TGTGCCAGCAGTTTATATCAGACAGGGACCCAGTACTTC
TRBV5-5,NA,NA,TRBJ1-2,CASSLAPGEIWVGYTF,TGTGCCAGCAGCTTGGCCCCGGGGGAAATCTGGGTCGGCTACACCTTC
TRBV30,NA,TRBD1,TRBJ1-4,CALKIGTGTEKLFF,TGTGCCTTAAAGATCGGGACAGGGACCGAAAAACTGTTTTTT
TRBV6-1,NA,NA,TRBJ1-2,CARAGYTF,TGTGCCAGGGCTGGCTACACCTTC
TRBV9,NA,NA,TRBJ1-6,CASSSPGSPLHF,TGTGCCAGCAGCTCTCCGGGTTCACCCCTCCACTTT
TRBV25-1,NA,TRBD1,TRBJ1-2,CASSYWTGRNYGYTF,TGTGCCAGCAGTTATTGGACAGGGAGGAACTATGGCTACACCTTC
TRBV5-4,once,TRBD1,TRBJ2-6,CASSFGQGSSGANVLTF,TGTGCCAGCAGCTTTGGACAGGGGAGCTCTGGGGCCAACGTCCTGACTTTC
TRBV18,NA,TRBD1,TRBJ1-1,CASSHGQGTVTEAFF,TGTGCCAGCTCACATGGACAGGGGACGGTAACTGAAGCTTTCTTT
TRBV7-2,NA,NA,TRBJ1-1,CASSLTGNTEAFF,TGTGCCAGCAGCTTGACAGGGAACACTGAAGCTTTCTTT
TRBV6-5,large,TRBD1,TRBJ2-7,CASRLRDSYEQYF,TGTGCCAGCAGACTCCGGGACAGTTACGAGCAGTACTTC
TRBV18,once,TRBD1,TRBJ2-7,CASSPRQGVYEQYF,TGTGCCAGCTCACCCCGACAGGGGGTCTACGAGCAGTACTTC
TRBV5-1,once,NA,TRBJ1-1,CASSLASERNTEAFF,TGCGCCAGCAGCTTGGCGTCTGAAAGAAACACTGAAGCTTTCTTT
TRBV30,once,NA,TRBJ2-3,CACRDISTDTQYF,TGTGCCTGCCGGGACATAAGCACAGATACGCAGTATTTT
TRBV19,NA,NA,TRBJ1-6,CASSIRSGGSPLHF,TGTGCCAGTAGTATTCGGTCTGGGGGTTCACCCCTCCACTTT
TRBV7-8,NA,TRBD1,TRBJ2-2,CASSLGDRGPWGELFF,TGTGCCAGCAGCTTAGGGGACAGGGGGCCCTGGGGGGAGCTGTTTTTT
TRBV15,NA,NA,TRBJ2-1,CATSRGGHNEQFF,TGTGCCACCAGCAGAGGGGGCCACAATGAGCAGTTCTTC